This T cell receptor (beta chain) was retrieved from a study of cytomegalovirus exposure and HLA in healthy donors. Study details: Among the approximately 380 donors who were genotyped, over 70% fell in the genetic ancestry cluster that is associated with self-reported Caucasian donors. Whole-study findings and limits: Three CMV-associated chains were confirmed in vitro to be specific for CMV antigens. Usually a TCR sequence was rare, but some public TCRs were found in many donors.

Concerning this clone: Its antigen is currently unknown.

With 6 bases removed from V and 1 base from J, the gap between germline ends came to 25 bases. The germline gives CDR1 KGHSH, CDR2 LQKENI. The CDR3 has 18 residues. 13 Jbeta primers and 60 Vbeta primers were used for the PCR. The assay was immunoSEQ multiplex PCR, and TCRdb's table has in-frame clones only and misses some. The listing records roughly 190,000 clones. This chain connects TRBV18 to TRBJ2-7; a possible D gene is TRBD1 (6 bases). Specimen: PBMCs. This receptor was obtained from a man between 25 and 39 years old in good health and CMV-seronegative. DNA of the CDR3: TGTGCCAGCTCGCTTTCTTCTGGAAAGGGGGTTGGGTCCTACGAGCAGTACTTC. Translating gives CASSLSSGKGVGSYEQYF. Looking up the rest from reference TRBV18 and TRBJ2-7 gives the full variable domain: NAGVMQNPRHLVRRRGQEARLRCSPMKGHSHVYWYRQLPEEGLKFMVYLQKENIIDESGMPKERFSAEFPKEGPSILRIQQVVRGDSAAYFCASSLSSGKGVGSYEQYFGPGTRLTVT.